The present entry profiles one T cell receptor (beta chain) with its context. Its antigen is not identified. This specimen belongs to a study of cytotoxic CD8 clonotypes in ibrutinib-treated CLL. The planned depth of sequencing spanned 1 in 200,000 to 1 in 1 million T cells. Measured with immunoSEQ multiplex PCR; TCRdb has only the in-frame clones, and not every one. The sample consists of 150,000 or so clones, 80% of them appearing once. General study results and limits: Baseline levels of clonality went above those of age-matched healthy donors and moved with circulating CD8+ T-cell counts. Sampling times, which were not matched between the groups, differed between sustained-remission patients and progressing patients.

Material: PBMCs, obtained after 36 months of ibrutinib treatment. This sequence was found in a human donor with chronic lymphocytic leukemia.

The CDR3 sequence is CASSPEQVQYTGELFF. The CDR3 DNA reads as TGTGCCAGCAGCCCTGAGCAGGTTCAGTACACCGGGGAGCTGTTTTTT. V usage is TRBV7-8 and J usage is TRBJ2-2; no clear D gene. V lost 5 bases to trimming and J lost 3 bases, with 16 bases between them. The germline gives CDR1 SGHVS, CDR2 FQNEAQ. The CDR3 has 16 residues. Based on the CDR3 plus reference TRBV7-8 and TRBJ2-2, the full variable domain is GAGVSQSPRYKVAKRGQDVALRCDPISGHVSLFWYQQALGQGPEFLTYFQNEAQLDKSGLPSDRFFAERPEGSVSTLKIQRTQQEDSAVYLCASSPEQVQYTGELFFGEGSRLTVL.